This entry lists 29 T cell receptor beta chains sequenced from one sample in a study of T cell changes during pregnancy in multiple sclerosis (dated by TCRdb to the late 2010s). Library method: the immunoSEQ multiplex PCR assay. Imported from immuneACCESS, the table was reduced by TCRdb to in-frame sequences with V and J called. These copies leave out some clones; in studies compared against another copy, an unresolved V gene accounts for under half, and the cause of the remainder is not known. The sample contains just over 15,000 clones, roughly 84% of them found a single time. The ten largest clones take up roughly 17% of the sample. Material: CD8+ T cells from peripheral blood mononuclear cells, obtained after pregnancy. These receptors all stem from a female donor in good health, enrolled as a control in a pregnancy study.

The V call is TRBV6-4, the J call TRBJ2-1; TRBD2 might be the D (6 bases). Trimming pared 5 bases from V and 6 bases from J, leaving 14 bases between. The CDR3 has 14 residues. In germline, CDR1 is MRHNA, CDR2 SNTAGT. The CDR3 here is CASSSREEGNEQFF. Here the CDR3 DNA reads TGTGCCAGCAGTTCGAGGGAGGAGGGCAATGAGCAGTTCTTC.

This clone appeared once. The gene calls are TRBV7-3 and TRBJ2-1; weak D call: TRBD1 (5 bases). The V end lost 5 bases, the J end lost 16 bases, and 15 bases lay between the germline ends. This CDR3 comprises 11 residues. Germline V gene sequence: CDR1 SGHTA, CDR2 FQGTGA. The CDR3 region is CASSPGQGLFF. The CDR3 DNA reads TGTGCCAGCAGCCCCGGGCAGGGATTATTCTTC.

The chain joins TRBV7-9 to TRBJ1-1; 10 bases align to TRBD1. Trimming at V came to 5 bases and at J to 1 base, leaving 1 base not matched to a gene. This CDR3 comprises 14 residues. Germline CDR1 SEHNR, CDR2 FQNEAQ (reference sequence). The CDR3 bases are TGTGCCAGCAGCCGGACAGGGGGGAACACTGAAGCTTTCTTT. Residues: CASSRTGGNTEAFF.

CDR3 sequence reads: CASSLQVGITEAFF. The CDR3 region has the DNA TGTGCCAGCAGCCTACAGGTTGGTATCACTGAAGCTTTCTTT. The chain recombines TRBV27 with TRBJ1-1; a possible D gene is TRBD1 (5 bases). The CDR3 is made up of 14 amino acids. V was trimmed by 6 bases and J by 4 bases, leaving 15 bases between them. In germline, CDR1 is MNHEY, CDR2 SMNVEV (reference sequence).

This clone turned up a few times. The rearrangement uses TRBV7-6 and TRBJ2-7; TRBD2 is a possible D gene (6 bases). CDR1 SGHVS and CDR2 FNYEAQ come from the germline V gene. This CDR3 spans 14 amino acids. V was shortened by 1 base and J by 3 bases, with 10 bases between the two germline ends. DNA for the CDR3: TGTGCCAGCAGCTTAGGGTCGGGGGACTACGAGCAGTACTTC. Translated: CASSLGSGDYEQYF. Together with reference TRBV7-6 and TRBJ2-7, the CDR3 gives the full variable domain: GAGVSQSPRYKVTKRGQDVALRCDPISGHVSLYWYRQALGQGPEFLTYFNYEAQQDKSGLPNDRFSAERPEGSISTLTIQRTEQRDSAMYRCASSLGSGDYEQYFGPGTRLTVT.

The chain couples TRBV4-3 to TRBJ2-1; 8 bases line up with TRBD2. The trim removed 2 bases at V and 8 bases at J, leaving 14 bases unmatched. Germline CDR1 is LGHNA and CDR2 is YSLEER. The CDR3 length is 17 residues. CDR3 DNA: TGCGCCAGCAGCCAATACGGGGGAATACCGGGAGGGGATGAGCAGTTCTTC. The encoded protein is CASSQYGGIPGGDEQFF.

This clone was recorded many times. The chain employs TRBV6-4 and TRBJ2-3; TRBD1 matches at 7 bases. The trim removed 0 bases at V and 8 bases at J, leaving 5 bases unmatched. The germline V gene encodes CDR1 MRHNA and CDR2 SNTAGT. CDR3 length equals 14 residues. Here the CDR3 reads CASSDSGDSGTQYF. The CDR3 DNA follows: TGTGCCAGCAGTGACTCGGGGGACAGCGGTACGCAGTATTTT.

This clone was recorded once. The chain uses TRBV10-3 and TRBJ2-7; 7 bases map to TRBD1. Losses at the gene ends were 8 bases for V and 2 bases for J; bases not matched to a gene: 3. Germline CDR1 reads ENHRY; CDR2 reads SYGVKD. The CDR3 extends over 12 amino acids. The CDR3 loop is CAISDRAYEQYF. CDR3 nucleotides: TGTGCCATCTCCGACAGGGCCTACGAGCAGTACTTC.

The chain employs TRBV15 and TRBJ1-6; D is possibly TRBD1 (5 bases). Germline V gives CDR1 LNHNV, CDR2 YYDKDF (reference sequence). CDR3 size: 14 residues. V was pared by 5 bases and J by 11 bases, with 16 bases between. In DNA form, the CDR3 reads TGTGCCACCAGCCAAGGGGCGGAGTTGGCACCCCTCCACTTT. Its protein product is CATSQGAELAPLHF.

The genes are TRBV7-2 and TRBJ2-1; weak D call: TRBD1 (6 bases). The CDR3 has 16 residues. The germline CDR1 and CDR2 sequences are SGHTA and FQGNSA. V shed 4 bases and J shed 7 bases, with 20 bases lying between them. The CDR3 sequence is CASSSEGRGPGNEQFF. As DNA, the CDR3 is TGTGCCAGCAGCTCTGAAGGCAGGGGCCCCGGGAATGAGCAGTTCTTC.

The chain couples TRBV5-6 to TRBJ2-1, with 8 bases matching TRBD2. Trimming at V came to 2 bases and at J to 9 bases, leaving 10 bases not matched to a gene. The CDR3 has 15 residues. The V gene's germline CDR1 is SGHDT and CDR2 YYEEEE. CDR3 DNA: TGTGCCAGCAGCTTTCCGGGAAGCGGGAGCTCTGAGCAGTTCTTC. This gives the protein CASSFPGSGSSEQFF.

The V gene is TRBV27, the J gene TRBJ1-5; possibly TRBD1 for D (5 bases). There are 15 residues in the CDR3. CDR1 is MNHEY and CDR2 is SMNVEV in the germline V gene (reference sequence). Between the trimmed V and J ends, which lost 1 base and 1 base, there was a span of 8 bases. The DNA for the CDR3 is TGTGCCAGCAGTTTATATAAGGGGAGCAATCAGCCCCAGCATTTT. It is translated as CASSLYKGSNQPQHF.

V is TRBV7-2 and J is TRBJ2-7; a possible D gene is TRBD1 (5 bases). The V end was cut by 7 bases, the J end by 2 bases, with 9 bases between. CDR1 is SGHTA and CDR2 is FQGNSA in the germline V gene. The CDR3 has 12 residues. The CDR3 sequence: CASTRAPYEQYF. CDR3 nucleotide sequence: TGTGCCAGCACCAGGGCACCCTACGAGCAGTACTTC.

The rearrangement links TRBV30 to TRBJ1-5, with TRBD1 as a possible D gene (5 bases). Trimming took off 0 bases at V and 0 bases at J, with 6 bases between the two ends. This CDR3 has 14 residues. Germline CDR1 reads GTSNPN; CDR2 reads SVGIG (reference sequence). Written as DNA, the CDR3 is TGTGCCTGGAGTGTGGGGGGTAGCAATCAGCCCCAGCATTTT. Amino acid sequence: CAWSVGGSNQPQHF.

The rearrangement uses TRBV7-6 and TRBJ1-5; 7 bases agree with TRBD1. The CDR3 is 13 amino acids. CDR1 and CDR2 (germline): SGHVS, FNYEAQ. The ends lost 6 bases at V and 7 bases at J; junction bases unmatched: 6. The DNA for the CDR3 is TGTGCCAGCAGTCCCCAAGGGGGCCAGCCCCAGCATTTT. Its protein product is CASSPQGGQPQHF.

The chain carries TRBV19 and TRBJ1-1; D gene unclear. The CDR3 sequence is 13 residues long. V was pared by 5 bases and J by 3 bases, with 10 bases between. Germline V CDR1 and CDR2: LNHDA, SQIVND (reference sequence). The CDR3 bases are TGTGCCAGTAGTTTTTCATCATACACTGAAGCTTTCTTT. As protein: CASSFSSYTEAFF.

This sequence joins TRBV27 and TRBJ1-5; 9 nucleotides line up with TRBD1. CDR1 and CDR2 (germline): MNHEY, SMNVEV (reference sequence). The CDR3 loop spans 15 amino acids. Unmatched junction bases numbered 4, after V lost 4 bases and J lost 3 bases. The CDR3 spells CASSSQGALNQPQHF. The CDR3, as DNA: TGTGCCAGCAGTTCACAGGGGGCTCTCAATCAGCCCCAGCATTTT.

The chain has TRBV9 and TRBJ2-7; 14 bases agree with TRBD2. V lost 0 bases to trimming and J lost 3 bases; unmatched junction nucleotides: 2. Looked up from germline, CDR1 is SGDLS and CDR2 is YYNGEE. The CDR3 sequence is 16 residues long. The CDR3 sequence: CASSVGLAGGHYEQYF. The CDR3 coding sequence is TGTGCCAGCAGCGTAGGACTAGCGGGGGGGCACTACGAGCAGTACTTC.

The sample holds one count of this clone. The chain uses TRBV11-2 and TRBJ2-1; 9 nucleotides agree with TRBD2. CDR1 SGHAT and CDR2 FQNNGV come from the germline V gene. J was trimmed by 3 bases and V by 2 bases; bases with no gene match: 8. The CDR3 runs 17 residues. The chain's CDR3 is CASSLQIGGGVYNEQFF. The CDR3 bases are TGTGCCAGCAGCTTACAGATAGGCGGGGGGGTCTACAATGAGCAGTTCTTC. The entire variable domain, with the rest obtained from reference TRBV11-2 and TRBJ2-1, is as follows: EAGVAQSPRYKIIEKRQSVAFWCNPISGHATLYWYQQILGQGPKLLIQFQNNGVVDDSQLPKDRFSAERLKGVDSTLKIQPAKLEDSAVYLCASSLQIGGGVYNEQFFGPGTRLTVL.

The chain links TRBV18 to TRBJ2-3; D uncertain. Germline values: CDR1 KGHSH, CDR2 LQKENI. CDR3 length: 14 residues. V lost 6 bases, J lost 1 base, and 11 bases lay in between. The DNA of the CDR3 is TGTGCCAGCTCTATTTACCGAGGCACAGATACGCAGTATTTT. This gives the protein CASSIYRGTDTQYF.

The genes are TRBV7-2 and TRBJ2-1; 8 nucleotides match TRBD2. Germline V gene data show CDR1 as SGHTA and CDR2 as FQGNSA. This CDR3 has 16 amino acids. Trimming removed 2 bases from V and 3 bases from J; junction bases left unmatched: 6. In nucleotides, the CDR3 is TGTGCCAGCAGCTTAAGGCCAGCGGGGGACTACAATGAGCAGTTCTTC. Encoded protein: CASSLRPAGDYNEQFF.

The table lists this clone with many counts. The chain couples TRBV6-1 to TRBJ2-6; 8 positions match TRBD1. Looked up from germline, CDR1 is MNHNS and CDR2 is SASEGT. Germline trimming cut 6 bases from V and 3 bases from J; bases unmatched to any gene: 4. This CDR3 contains 15 residues. CDR3: CASSEQGDGANVLTF. Here the CDR3 DNA reads TGTGCCAGCAGCGAACAGGGGGATGGGGCCAACGTCCTGACTTTC.

The V and J genes are TRBV6-4 and TRBJ2-2; TRBD2 aligns across 8 bases. V was clipped by 0 bases and J by 1 base; unmatched bases: 1. This CDR3 contains 16 residues. Germline-derived CDR1 and CDR2 are MRHNA and SNTAGT. CDR3 sequence: CASSDSGGGNTGELFF. In DNA form, the CDR3 reads TGTGCCAGCAGTGACTCCGGGGGGGGGAACACCGGGGAGCTGTTTTTT.

The CDR3 is CASSLLGTDNEQFF. Here the CDR3 DNA reads TGTGCCAGCAGTTTATTGGGGACAGACAATGAGCAGTTCTTC. The chain uses TRBV27 and TRBJ2-1; 7 positions match TRBD1. Unmatched junction bases numbered 2, after V lost 1 base and J lost 5 bases. The CDR3 covers 14 residues. CDR1 and CDR2 (germline): MNHEY, SMNVEV (reference sequence).

The table lists this clone with a count of one. The chain recombines TRBV19 with TRBJ1-2; 8 nucleotides line up with TRBD1. The germline CDR1 and CDR2 sequences are LNHDA and SQIVND (reference sequence). With 4 bases clipped from V and 4 bases from J, the junction kept 5 bases outside the gene matches. CDR3 length: 14 amino acids. CDR3 loop: CASSTQGAGYGYTF. The CDR3 DNA reads TGTGCCAGTAGTACCCAGGGGGCTGGCTATGGCTACACCTTC.

The CDR3 DNA follows: TGTGCCAGCAGTGAAGTAGGACTAGCGGGAGTTACGAGCTCCTACAATGAGCAGTTCTTC. Encoded protein: CASSEVGLAGVTSSYNEQFF. The rearrangement links TRBV6-1 to TRBJ2-1, with 13 positions matching TRBD2. V was clipped by 1 base and J by 0 bases; unmatched bases: 9. The CDR3 is made up of 20 amino acids. Germline V gene lookup returns CDR1 MNHNS and CDR2 SASEGT.

This clone was found a few times. The chain has TRBV6-4 and TRBJ2-1; TRBD2 matches 10 bases. The trim removed 3 bases at V and 2 bases at J, leaving 7 bases unmatched. The CDR3 spans 17 residues. Germline lookup yields CDR1 MRHNA and CDR2 SNTAGT. In DNA form, the CDR3 reads TGTGCCAGCAGTGAAGACCCAAGCGGGGGGGCCTACAATGAGCAGTTCTTC. Amino acids: CASSEDPSGGAYNEQFF.

V usage is TRBV6-5 and J usage is TRBJ2-1, with D unresolved. CDR1 is MNHEY, CDR2 SVGAGI, per germline. This CDR3 is built from 16 residues. Trimming removed 0 bases at V and 4 bases at J, with 13 bases between. The CDR3 loop is CASSYSTERPYNEQFF. The CDR3, as DNA: TGTGCCAGCAGTTACTCGACGGAGCGCCCATACAATGAGCAGTTCTTC.

The V call is TRBV9, the J call TRBJ2-7; weak D call: TRBD2 (6 bases). The CDR3 extends over 13 amino acids. V dropped 0 bases and J dropped 6 bases, with 10 bases sitting between them. In germline, CDR1 is SGDLS, CDR2 YYNGEE. CDR3: CASSVEGRREQYF. The CDR3 DNA follows: TGTGCCAGCAGCGTAGAAGGGAGGCGCGAGCAGTACTTC.